This is a list of T cell receptor beta chains from one sample in a study of CD8+ T cells in alopecia areata. The method was immunoSEQ multiplex PCR; TCRdb's version includes in-frame clones alone and lacks a portion of them. The repertoire holds about 200,000 clones, approximately 52% seen once, with 0.45% in the top ten. Specimen: CD4+ T cells sorted from blood, collected at week 0. All receptors come from a human donor with alopecia areata. Each CDR3 is given with its conserved first and last residue. Each record gives: V gene, J gene, D gene, clone size, CDR3 DNA, CDR3 protein. A D gene is named only where the DNA matches it firmly. Clone size is stated in some rows and not others, as once, few, many or a class when expanded.

>TRBV29-1|TRBJ2-3|TRBD1|few
TGCAGCGTTGAGGGACAGGGAGGTAGCACAGATACGCAGTATTTT
CSVEGQGGSTDTQYF
>TRBV5-4|TRBJ2-7|TRBD2|.
TGTGCCAGCAGCTTCGGAGCGGGGGGCTCCTACGAGCAGTACTTC
CASSFGAGGSYEQYF
>TRBV7-9|TRBJ1-1|.|few
TGTGCCAGCAGCCCGCCAGGGAACACTGAAGCTTTCTTT
CASSPPGNTEAFF
>TRBV4-1|TRBJ1-2|TRBD1|.
TGCGCCAGCAGAGTCGGGACAGGGGGAGTTGGCTATGGCTACACCTTC
CASRVGTGGVGYGYTF
>TRBV6-5|TRBJ1-2|.|few
TGTGCCAGCAGTTACTCCGCGACAGGCCGCGGGGGCTACACCTTC
CASSYSATGRGGYTF
>TRBV11-2|TRBJ2-7|TRBD2|few
TGTGCCAGCAGCCGGGACTATCGGTACGAGCAGTACTTC
CASSRDYRYEQYF
>TRBV7-9|TRBJ2-7|.|many
TGTGCCAGCAGCTTTGGACAGCCCTCCTACGAGCAGTACTTC
CASSFGQPSYEQYF
>TRBV27|TRBJ1-2|.|.
TGTGCCAGCAGTCTCTACGGCTCTGGCTACACCTTC
CASSLYGSGYTF
>TRBV29-1|TRBJ1-5|TRBD1|once
TGCAGCGTTCTACAGGGGTCCAATCAGCCCCAGCATTTT
CSVLQGSNQPQHF
>TRBV2|TRBJ2-7|TRBD1|once
TGTGCCAGCAGTGCCAGGACAGGGGGGGACGAGCAGTACTTC
CASSARTGGDEQYF
>TRBV5-1|TRBJ2-3|.|.
TGCGCCAGCAGCGGATGGGTGGTCCACACAGATACGCAGTATTTT
CASSGWVVHTDTQYF
>TRBV6-5|TRBJ1-3|.|few
TGTGCCAGCAGGTTAGGGATAGCTGGAAACACCATATATTTT
CASRLGIAGNTIYF
>TRBV18|TRBJ2-1|.|few
TGTGCCAGCTCACTCAGACAGGTCACGAACCAAAACAATGAGCAGTTCTTC
CASSLRQVTNQNNEQFF
>TRBV19|TRBJ2-1|TRBD2|.
TGTGCCAGTAGTCCCCTAGCGGGGAACTCCTACAATGAGCAGTTCTTC
CASSPLAGNSYNEQFF
>TRBV27|TRBJ2-7|TRBD2|.
TGTGCCAGCAGCCGGGGGGTAGCGGGAGGTCAGGGCGAGCAGTACTTC
CASSRGVAGGQGEQYF
>TRBV30|TRBJ1-1|.|few
TGTGCCTGGAGTCCGCGACAGTCTGAAGCTTTCTTT
CAWSPRQSEAFF
>TRBV7-9|TRBJ1-1|.|.
TGTGCCAGCAGCCTGGGACATTTGAACACTGAAGCTTTCTTT
CASSLGHLNTEAFF
>TRBV5-1|TRBJ1-1|.|.
TGCGCCAGCAGCTTACGGGACCGAGGTTTGAACACTGAAGCTTTCTTT
CASSLRDRGLNTEAFF
>TRBV10-3|TRBJ1-1|.|few
TGTGCCATCAGTACGGGGGGAAACACTGAAGCTTTCTTT
CAISTGGNTEAFF
>TRBV5-6|TRBJ1-1|.|.
TGTGCCAGCAGCTTGGCCGGCCCGGACTTCACAGAAGCTTTCTTT
CASSLAGPDFTEAFF
>TRBV7-9|TRBJ2-1|.|.
TGTGCCAGCAGCTTAGTGTACAATGAGCAGTTCTTC
CASSLVYNEQFF
>TRBV18|TRBJ2-2|.|.
TGTGCCAGCTCACCACCCAGGGGACCGCACACCGGGGAGCTGTTTTTT
CASSPPRGPHTGELFF
>TRBV30|TRBJ2-2|.|few
TGTGCCCATGGAATAGGGAACACCGGGGAGCTGTTTTTT
CAHGIGNTGELFF
>TRBV7-2|TRBJ1-3|.|few
TGTGCCAGCAGCTCCTCGAGGGCAGTCTCTGGAAACACCATATATTTT
CASSSSRAVSGNTIYF
>TRBV6-5|TRBJ1-6|TRBD1|.
TGTGCCAGCAGACCCGGACAGGGGTCAGGATCACCCCTCCACTTT
CASRPGQGSGSPLHF
>TRBV5-1|TRBJ1-2|.|.
TGCGCCAGCAGCCCCGAGGGGCGGGGGCCCTATGGCTACACCTTC
CASSPEGRGPYGYTF
>TRBV4-1|TRBJ2-1|TRBD2|few
TGCGCCAGCAGCCCTAGGGGACTAGCTTCCTACAATGAGCAGTTCTTC
CASSPRGLASYNEQFF
>TRBV29-1|TRBJ2-1|.|once
TGCAGCGTTGACGCTAAAGGAGGGTTTGGGTCTGAGCAGTTCTTC
CSVDAKGGFGSEQFF
>TRBV29-1|TRBJ1-4|.|few
TGCAGCGTTTTCCGTGAGGAAAAACTGTTTTTT
CSVFREEKLFF
>TRBV7-9|TRBJ1-5|TRBD1|few
TGTGCCAGCAGCTCTGCGGGGACAGGGAATCAGCCCCAGCATTTT
CASSSAGTGNQPQHF
>TRBV30|TRBJ2-3|.|.
TGTGCCTGGAGGAAAACCCTCCAGTTGCAGGATACGCAGTATTTT
CAWRKTLQLQDTQYF
>TRBV6-5|TRBJ2-5|TRBD2|few
TGTGCCAGCGGATCGGGACTAGCGGGAGAGACCCAGTACTTC
CASGSGLAGETQYF
>TRBV11-2|TRBJ2-3|.|few
TGTGCCAGCAGCTTCCGACTGACAGGACAAAGACCAGATACGCAGTATTTT
CASSFRLTGQRPDTQYF
>TRBV5-1|TRBJ2-7|.|.
TGCGCCAGCAGGCTTGGTTCGGGGAACGAGCAGTACTTC
CASRLGSGNEQYF
>TRBV7-9|TRBJ2-5|TRBD1|.
TGTGCCAGCAGCCCCCGGACAGGGGACGGGGAGACCCAGTACTTC
CASSPRTGDGETQYF
>TRBV9|TRBJ2-5|.|once
TGTGCCAGCAGCGTAGGAGCCGAGGGGCAAGAGACCCAGTACTTC
CASSVGAEGQETQYF
>TRBV25-1|TRBJ2-7|.|.
TGTGCCAGCAGTGAATACAGGGGGGGCTACGAGCAGTACTTC
CASSEYRGGYEQYF
>TRBV2|TRBJ2-1|TRBD2|.
TGTGCCAGCAGTCGTAGCGGGACGACCTACAATGAGCAGTTCTTC
CASSRSGTTYNEQFF
>TRBV6-5|TRBJ1-1|TRBD1|.
TGTGCCAGCAGTTACTCCGACAGGGGGGACACTGAAGCTTTCTTT
CASSYSDRGDTEAFF
>TRBV5-1|TRBJ2-3|TRBD1|.
TGCGCCAGCAGCTCCCGGGACAGGGGCGCAGATACGCAGTATTTT
CASSSRDRGADTQYF
>TRBV27|TRBJ2-4|TRBD2|few
TGTGCCAGCAGTCTCACGGGAGGCATTCAGTACTTC
CASSLTGGIQYF
>TRBV29-1|TRBJ1-1|TRBD1|once
TGCAGCGTTGTTTTTGGGACAGCGAACACTGAAGCTTTCTTT
CSVVFGTANTEAFF
>TRBV5-1|TRBJ2-5|.|once
TGCGCCAGCAGCTCTGCCCTGGCCGGACAGCAAGAGACCCAGTACTTC
CASSSALAGQQETQYF
>TRBV29-1|TRBJ1-2|.|few
TGCAGCGTTGTAAAGAAGGCAGGTGGAAACTATGGCTACACCTTC
CSVVKKAGGNYGYTF